Included here is one T cell receptor (beta chain) sequence, with context. The data were obtained in a study of technical replicates of blood from several donors. V dropped 0 bases and J dropped 0 bases, with 6 bases sitting between them. Germline CDR1 reads SGHRS; CDR2 reads YFSETQ. This CDR3 region has 15 residues. The method was immunoSEQ multiplex PCR; TCRdb's version includes in-frame clones alone and lacks a portion of them. The table has 55,000 to 65,000 clones, 80% to 90% seen once. The material sequenced was PBMCs. The V gene is TRBV5-1, the J gene TRBJ2-2; D perhaps matches TRBD1 (5 bases). This clonotype was obtained from a human donor in good health. Some clones in this sample may be carry-over from other donors' samples. CDR3 coding DNA: TGCGCCAGCAGCTTGGAGGGGCCGAACACCGGGGAGCTGTTTTTT. Amino acids: CASSLEGPNTGELFF.